Below, one T cell receptor (beta chain) is given with its context. Clones were sequenced by immunoSEQ multiplex PCR, and TCRdb holds only the in-frame ones, with some missing. The data show 6,500 to 9,000 clones, about 90% seen once. These data belong to a study of OX40 agonist ivuxolimab in advanced cancers. Study context: An agonistic anti-OX40 (CD134) antibody, ivuxolimab, was used to treat the patients.

The ends were cut back, 5 bases at V and 4 bases at J, with 10 bases in the middle. The CDR3 has 13 amino acids. In germline, CDR1 is LNHNV, CDR2 YYDKDF (reference sequence). The receptor was derived from an adult with an advanced solid tumor such as melanoma, head and neck, liver or kidney cancer. Sequencing was performed on CD4+ or CD8+ T cells sorted from blood, taken in a trial of the OX40 agonist ivuxolimab. This rearrangement joins TRBV15 to TRBJ2-3; D not resolved. CDR3 sequence (DNA): TGTGCCACCAGCTTAACCCGAGCAGATACGCAGTATTTT. Amino acids: CATSLTRADTQYF. Together with reference TRBV15 and TRBJ2-3, the CDR3 gives the full variable domain: DAMVIQNPRYQVTQFGKPVTLSCSQTLNHNVMYWYQQKSSQAPKLLFHYYDKDFNNEADTPDNFQSRRPNTSFCFLDIRSPGLGDTAMYLCATSLTRADTQYFGPGTRLTVL.